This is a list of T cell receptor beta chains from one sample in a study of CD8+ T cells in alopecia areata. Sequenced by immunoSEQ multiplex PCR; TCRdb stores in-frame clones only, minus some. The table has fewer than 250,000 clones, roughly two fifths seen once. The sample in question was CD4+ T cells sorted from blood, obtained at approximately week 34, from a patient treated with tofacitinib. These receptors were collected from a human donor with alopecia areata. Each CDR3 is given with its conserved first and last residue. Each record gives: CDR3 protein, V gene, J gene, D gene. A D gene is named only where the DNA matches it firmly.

CDR3aa: CASSEGSSYEQYF
v_gene: TRBV6-1
j_gene: TRBJ2-7
d_gene: .

CDR3aa: CASRTVPSSYEQYF
v_gene: TRBV5-1
j_gene: TRBJ2-7
d_gene: .

CDR3aa: CASSGSQRGTGDNSPLHF
v_gene: TRBV5-4
j_gene: TRBJ1-6
d_gene: TRBD1

CDR3aa: CASSLAGTGKNIQYF
v_gene: TRBV5-4
j_gene: TRBJ2-4
d_gene: TRBD1

CDR3aa: CAWRGKDRVPGELFF
v_gene: TRBV30
j_gene: TRBJ2-2
d_gene: TRBD1

CDR3aa: CAGNRVMNTEAFF
v_gene: TRBV2
j_gene: TRBJ1-1
d_gene: .

CDR3aa: CAARQGAADTQYF
v_gene: TRBV19
j_gene: TRBJ2-3
d_gene: TRBD1

CDR3aa: CSVEEGTSGNTIYF
v_gene: TRBV29-1
j_gene: TRBJ1-3
d_gene: .

CDR3aa: CASSPGTGRNEQYF
v_gene: TRBV18
j_gene: TRBJ2-7
d_gene: .

CDR3aa: CASSRGHSYEQYF
v_gene: TRBV6-5
j_gene: TRBJ2-7
d_gene: TRBD1

CDR3aa: CASSWGRQGSTEAFF
v_gene: TRBV6-1
j_gene: TRBJ1-1
d_gene: TRBD1

CDR3aa: CASSLVDEQFF
v_gene: TRBV7-9
j_gene: TRBJ2-1
d_gene: .

CDR3aa: CASSDRDSSSYNEQFF
v_gene: TRBV19
j_gene: TRBJ2-1
d_gene: .

CDR3aa: CASSLDQQGRAEQYF
v_gene: TRBV7-9
j_gene: TRBJ2-7
d_gene: .

CDR3aa: CATRTSGTYEQYF
v_gene: TRBV27
j_gene: TRBJ2-7
d_gene: TRBD2

CDR3aa: CASSLIGGLTDTQYF
v_gene: TRBV6-6
j_gene: TRBJ2-3
d_gene: .